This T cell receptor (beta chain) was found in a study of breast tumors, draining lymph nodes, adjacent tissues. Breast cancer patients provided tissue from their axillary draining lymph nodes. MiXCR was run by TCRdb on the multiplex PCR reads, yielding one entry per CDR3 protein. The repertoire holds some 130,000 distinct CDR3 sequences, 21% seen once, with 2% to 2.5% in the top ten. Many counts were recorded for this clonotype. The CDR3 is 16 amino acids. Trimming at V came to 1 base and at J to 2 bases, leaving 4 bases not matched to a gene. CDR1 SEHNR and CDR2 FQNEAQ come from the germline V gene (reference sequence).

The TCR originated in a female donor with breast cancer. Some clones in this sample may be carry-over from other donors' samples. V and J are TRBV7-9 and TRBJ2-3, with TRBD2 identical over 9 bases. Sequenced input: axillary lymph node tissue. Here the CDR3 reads CASSLGLAGITDTQYF. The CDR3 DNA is TGTGCCAGCAGCTTAGGGCTAGCGGGGATCACAGATACGCAGTATTTT.